The present T cell receptor beta chain was sequenced within a study of human T cells and chemical hapten exposure. General observations from the study: Sensitizing with DPC caused no change in TCRs above 1 in 1000 frequency. Significantly more large CDR3 similarity clusters arose among expanded TCRs than among controls.

The CDR3 has 15 amino acids. Germline lookup yields CDR1 SGHVS and CDR2 FQNEAQ. Trimming removed 1 base at V and 3 bases at J, with 9 bases between. Using its own MiXCR run on the RACE reads, TCRdb lists one record per CDR3 protein. The sample includes around 67,000 distinct CDR3 sequences, around 7.9% of them seen just once. This clonotype appeared a few times. What it recognizes is unknown. Described time point: patch test 2, 6 weeks after DPC sensitization. Treatment in this sample: therapeutic diphenylcyclopropenone sensitization with weekly scalp DPC. The material sequenced was whole blood, taken in connection with sensitization to the hapten diphenylcyclopropenone (DPC). V usage is TRBV7-8 and J usage is TRBJ2-2; possibly TRBD2 for D (5 bases). The sequence derives from a woman in her forties or fifties with alopecia areata. Some clones in this sample may be carry-over from other donors' samples. The CDR3 spells CASSLVSGYTGELFF. CDR3 bases: TGTGCCAGCAGCTTAGTTTCGGGGTACACCGGGGAGCTGTTTTTT.